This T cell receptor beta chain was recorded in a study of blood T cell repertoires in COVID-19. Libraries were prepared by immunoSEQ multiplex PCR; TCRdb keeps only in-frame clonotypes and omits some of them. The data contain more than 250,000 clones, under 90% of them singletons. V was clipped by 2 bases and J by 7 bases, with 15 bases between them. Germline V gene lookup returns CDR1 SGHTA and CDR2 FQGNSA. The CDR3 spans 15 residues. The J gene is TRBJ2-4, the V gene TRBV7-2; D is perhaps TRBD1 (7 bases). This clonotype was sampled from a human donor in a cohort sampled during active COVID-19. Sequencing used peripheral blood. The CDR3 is CASSLSAGGPNIQYF. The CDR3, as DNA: TGTGCCAGCAGCTTAAGCGCAGGGGGGCCGAACATTCAGTACTTC.